Presented here are 19 T cell receptor beta chains from one specimen sequenced in a study of T-cell memory formation after mild COVID-19. Via MiXCR, TCRdb re-called the 5' RACE reads, giving one row per CDR3 protein. This table has about 470,000 distinct CDR3 sequences, roughly 25% appearing once. Specimen: PBMCs or a T cell subset sorted from them (not recorded which). The source is an adult woman who had mild COVID-19 (a few samples of this study predate the infection). Cell type and time point are not known.

This clonotype was counted a few times. The rearrangement links TRBV20-1 to TRBJ2-1, with TRBD1 matching over 8 bases. Germline CDR1 is DFQATT and CDR2 is SNEGSKA (reference sequence). This CDR3 has 13 amino acids. V lost 0 bases to trimming and J lost 9 bases; unmatched junction nucleotides: 4. The chain's CDR3 is CSARDAGGPEQFF. The CDR3 DNA is TGCAGTGCTAGAGATGCAGGGGGCCCTGAGCAGTTCTTC.

Only a few counts were recorded for this clonotype. The V call is TRBV2, the J call TRBJ2-7; 8 bases are a match to TRBD2. The J segment lost 3 bases and the V segment lost 9 bases, leaving 13 bases of the junction unmatched. From germline, CDR1 is SNHLY and CDR2 FYNNEI. This CDR3 has 15 residues. The CDR3 sequence is CASDGAGEGDYEQYF. For the CDR3, the DNA is TGTGCCAGTGATGGAGCGGGGGAAGGGGACTACGAGCAGTACTTC. The whole variable domain, remainder taken from reference TRBV2 and TRBJ2-7, is EPEVTQTPSHQVTQMGQEVILRCVPISNHLYFYWYRQILGQKVEFLVSFYNNEISEKSEIFDDQFSVERPDGSNFTLKIRSTKLEDSAMYFCASDGAGEGDYEQYFGPGTRLTVT.

This clonotype was detected many times. The chain joins TRBV23-1 to TRBJ2-1; D not certain. TRBV23-1 is placed among ORFs of uncertain function. The CDR3 has 12 residues. Trimming shortened V by 7 bases and J by 4 bases, and 8 bases separated the two germline ends. The CDR3 reads CASIHGYNEQFF. The CDR3 DNA reads TGCGCCAGCATTCACGGATACAATGAGCAGTTCTTC.

This clonotype occurred a few times. The chain has TRBV23-1 and TRBJ2-3, with D unresolved. TRBV23-1 is identified as an open reading frame with a role that is uncertain. The V end was cut by 2 bases, the J end by 0 bases, with 12 bases between. The CDR3 has 16 residues. The DNA of the CDR3 is TGCGCCAGCAGTCAAGTCGTGAGGCGTAGCACAGATACGCAGTATTTT. The encoded protein is CASSQVVRRSTDTQYF.

The table lists this clonotype with a few counts. J is TRBJ2-7 and V is TRBV6-5; D perhaps matches TRBD2 (5 bases). Trimming stripped 6 bases from V and 1 base from J, with 13 bases between. The CDR3 spans 14 residues. Germline CDR1 MNHEY, CDR2 SVGAGI. The CDR3 coding sequence is TGTGCCAGCAGGCGCGGACTCGCTTCCTACGAGCAGTACTTC. Encoded protein: CASRRGLASYEQYF.

The chain couples TRBV24-1 to TRBJ2-2; weak D call: TRBD2 (6 bases). This CDR3 has 15 residues. Germline values: CDR1 KGHDR, CDR2 SFDVKD. Trimming shortened V by 6 bases and J by 5 bases, and 15 bases separated the two germline ends. Here the CDR3 DNA reads TGTGCCACCAGTTTAGCGGCCGGGTGGACCGGGGAGCTGTTTTTT. This translates into CATSLAAGWTGELFF.

V and J are TRBV23-1 and TRBJ2-4; 8 nucleotides align to TRBD1. TRBV23-1 is sorted into the ORF group, with uncertain function. V shed 0 bases, J shed 8 bases, and the junction held 12 bases outside the gene matches. The CDR3 is 17 residues long. The CDR3 here is CASSQSSKGRGPDIQYF. The CDR3 DNA reads as TGCGCCAGCAGTCAATCTAGTAAGGGCAGGGGGCCGGACATTCAGTACTTC.

This clonotype was picked up a small number of times. This sequence joins TRBV20-1 and TRBJ2-7; 7 bases are a match to TRBD1. Germline loops: CDR1 DFQATT, CDR2 SNEGSKA (reference sequence). Trimming at V came to 5 bases and at J to 0 bases, leaving 7 bases not matched to a gene. This CDR3 comprises 14 residues. For the CDR3, the DNA is TGCAGTGCTCGACTCCGGGACAGCTCCTACGAGCAGTACTTC. This sequence encodes CSARLRDSSYEQYF.

This clonotype was found a few times. The chain has TRBV20-1 and TRBJ2-3; 10 bases are shared with TRBD2. V was pared by 2 bases and J by 2 bases, with 7 bases of the junction left unmatched. Germline-derived CDR1 and CDR2 are DFQATT and SNEGSKA (reference sequence). This CDR3 has 16 residues. CDR3 sequence reads: CSARKSSGGNTDTQYF. CDR3 nucleotides: TGCAGTGCTAGAAAATCTAGCGGGGGAAACACAGATACGCAGTATTTT.

This clonotype was found a few times. The chain combines TRBV5-1 with TRBJ2-1; D is possibly TRBD1 (5 bases). The CDR3 spans 16 residues. Trimming left V 0 bases short and J 1 base short, with 11 bases between. CDR1 is SGHRS and CDR2 is YFSETQ in the germline V gene. The CDR3 DNA reads as TGCGCCAGCAGCTTGGGACAGCGTACATCCTACAATGAGCAGTTCTTC. Translation gives CASSLGQRTSYNEQFF.

This chain links TRBV12-3 or TRBV12-4 with TRBJ1-3; 7 bases agree with TRBD1. The CDR3 has 16 residues. Trimming at V came to 6 bases and at J to 2 bases, leaving 10 bases not matched to a gene. CDR3 residues: CASSRRQGVAGNTIYF. For the CDR3, the DNA is TGTGCCAGCAGCCGCAGACAGGGCGTAGCTGGAAACACCATATATTTT.

This clonotype appeared a few times. This chain joins TRBV29-1 and TRBJ2-3; 7 nucleotides line up with TRBD2. The V segment lost 6 bases and the J segment 5 bases; nucleotides outside the gene matches: 8. CDR3 length equals 13 residues. Germline V gene data show CDR1 as SQVTM and CDR2 as ANQGSEA. The CDR3 nucleotides read TGCAGCGTCACAGGACTAGGCCAAGATACGCAGTATTTT. Its protein product is CSVTGLGQDTQYF.

This chain joins TRBV6-5 and TRBJ2-2; a weak D match, TRBD2 (6 bases). Trimming took 2 bases from V and 6 from J, leaving 10 bases between them. Germline CDR1 and CDR2: MNHEY and SVGAGI. This CDR3 is built from 14 residues. CDR3 sequence: CASSYRTMPGELFF. The CDR3 bases are TGTGCCAGCAGTTACCGGACTATGCCCGGGGAGCTGTTTTTT.

Only a few counts were recorded for this clonotype. The chain employs TRBV6-5 and TRBJ2-7; D is ambiguous. The CDR3 covers 14 residues. V lost 2 bases, J lost 1 base, and 9 bases lay in between. The V gene's germline CDR1 is MNHEY and CDR2 SVGAGI. DNA for the CDR3: TGTGCCAGCAGTTACATGGACCGATCCTACGAGCAGTACTTC. It yields the protein CASSYMDRSYEQYF.

There are many counts of this clonotype. The V and J genes are TRBV5-6 and TRBJ2-5; 7 nucleotides agree with TRBD1. The CDR3 extends over 14 amino acids. Germline assignment: CDR1 SGHDT and CDR2 YYEEEE. Losses at the gene ends were 0 bases for V and 5 bases for J; bases not matched to a gene: 4. CDR3 sequence: CASSLGRGYETQYF. Written as DNA, the CDR3 is TGTGCCAGCAGCTTGGGCAGGGGGTATGAGACCCAGTACTTC.

J is TRBJ1-2 and V is TRBV7-9; TRBD1 is a possible D gene (6 bases). The ends were cut back, 1 base at V and 7 bases at J, with 13 bases in the middle. The CDR3 totals 14 residues. Per germline, CDR1 SEHNR and CDR2 FQNEAQ (reference sequence). The CDR3 here is CASSLGGGDTGYTF. CDR3 DNA sequence: TGTGCCAGCAGCTTAGGCGGGGGCGACACTGGCTACACCTTC. Looking up the rest from reference TRBV7-9 and TRBJ1-2 gives the full variable domain: DTGVSQNPRHKITKRGQNVTFRCDPISEHNRLYWYRQTLGQGPEFLTYFQNEAQLEKSRLLSDRFSAERPKGSFSTLEIQRTEQGDSAMYLCASSLGGGDTGYTFGSGTRLTVV.

This rearrangement joins TRBV11-2 to TRBJ2-2, with 10 bases fitting TRBD2. Germline values: CDR1 SGHAT, CDR2 FQNNGV. The CDR3 consists of 13 residues. V lost 8 bases and J lost 6; bases outside the gene matches: 3. The CDR3 spells CASGLAAPGELFF. The DNA of the CDR3 is TGTGCCAGCGGACTAGCGGCGCCCGGGGAGCTGTTTTTT.

The rearrangement joins TRBV12-3 or TRBV12-4 to TRBJ2-7, with D maybe TRBD1 (6 bases). V dropped 3 bases and J dropped 3 bases, with 12 bases sitting between them. The CDR3 runs 14 residues. As DNA, the CDR3 is TGTGCCAGCAGTTTTCGGCAGGGGCGCTACGAGCAGTACTTC. Its translation: CASSFRQGRYEQYF.

This clonotype has ten or more counts. The V and J genes are TRBV7-2 and TRBJ2-1, with 7 bases aligning to TRBD1. Germline assignment: CDR1 SGHTA and CDR2 FQGNSA. V lost 5 bases, J lost 0 bases, and 10 bases stayed unmatched. This CDR3 is 17 amino acids long. CDR3 region: CASSPGTADLSYNEQFF. In DNA, the CDR3 is TGTGCCAGCAGCCCGGGGACAGCCGACCTCTCCTACAATGAGCAGTTCTTC.